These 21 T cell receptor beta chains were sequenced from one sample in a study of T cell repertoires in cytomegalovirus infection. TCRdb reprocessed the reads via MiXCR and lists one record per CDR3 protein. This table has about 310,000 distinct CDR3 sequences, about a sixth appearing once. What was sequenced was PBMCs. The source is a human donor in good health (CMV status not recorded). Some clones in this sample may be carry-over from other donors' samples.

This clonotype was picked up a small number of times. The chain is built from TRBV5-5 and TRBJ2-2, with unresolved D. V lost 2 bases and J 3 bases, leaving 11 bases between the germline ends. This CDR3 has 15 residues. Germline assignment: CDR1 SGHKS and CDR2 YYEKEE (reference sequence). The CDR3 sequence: CASSFWETYTGELFF. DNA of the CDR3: TGTGCCAGCAGCTTTTGGGAAACATACACCGGGGAGCTGTTTTTT.

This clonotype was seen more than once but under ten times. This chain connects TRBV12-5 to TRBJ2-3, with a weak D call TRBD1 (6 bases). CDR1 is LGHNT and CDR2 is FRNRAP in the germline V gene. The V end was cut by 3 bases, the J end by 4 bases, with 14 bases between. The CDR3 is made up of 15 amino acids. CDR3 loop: CASGLGQPGADTQYF. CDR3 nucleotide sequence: TGTGCTAGTGGTTTAGGACAGCCTGGCGCAGATACGCAGTATTTT.

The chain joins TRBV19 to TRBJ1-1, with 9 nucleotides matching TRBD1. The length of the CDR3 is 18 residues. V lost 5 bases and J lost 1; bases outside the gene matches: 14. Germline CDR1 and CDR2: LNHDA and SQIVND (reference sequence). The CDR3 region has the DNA TGTGCCAGTAGTGCCCAGGGGGGACAGGGTAAAGGGAACACTGAAGCTTTCTTT. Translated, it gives CASSAQGGQGKGNTEAFF.

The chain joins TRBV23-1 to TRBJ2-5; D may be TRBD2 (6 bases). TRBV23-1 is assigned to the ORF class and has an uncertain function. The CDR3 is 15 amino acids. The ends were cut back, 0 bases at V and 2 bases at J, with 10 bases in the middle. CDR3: CASSQSSAGQETQYF. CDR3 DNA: TGCGCCAGCAGTCAATCCAGCGCGGGACAAGAGACCCAGTACTTC.

The CDR3 is CASREQGRNEKLFF. In DNA form, the CDR3 reads TGTGCCAGCAGGGAACAGGGCCGGAATGAAAAACTGTTTTTT. The chain joins TRBV28 to TRBJ1-4; the D gene is possibly TRBD1 (6 bases). Germline assignment: CDR1 MDHEN and CDR2 SYDVKM. CDR3 length: 14 residues. The V and J ends lost 6 bases and 5 bases respectively, with 13 bases between them. Combining the CDR3 with reference TRBV28 and TRBJ1-4 gives the whole variable domain DVKVTQSSRYLVKRTGEKVFLECVQDMDHENMFWYRQDPGLGLRLIYFSYDVKMKEKGDIPEGYSVSREKKERFSLILESASTNQTSMYLCASREQGRNEKLFFGSGTQLSVL.

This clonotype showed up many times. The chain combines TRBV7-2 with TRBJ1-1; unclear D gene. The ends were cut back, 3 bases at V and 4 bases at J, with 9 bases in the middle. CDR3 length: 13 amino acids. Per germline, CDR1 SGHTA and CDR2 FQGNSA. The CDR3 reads CASSLAYSTEAFF. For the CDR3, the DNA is TGTGCCAGCAGCTTGGCGTACAGCACTGAAGCTTTCTTT.

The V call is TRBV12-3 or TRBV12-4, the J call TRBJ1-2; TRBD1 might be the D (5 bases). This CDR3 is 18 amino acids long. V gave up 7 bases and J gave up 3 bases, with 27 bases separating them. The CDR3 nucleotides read TGTGCCAGCACCCAAGGTGGAGGGGTAAGGGAACGAGACTATGGCTACACCTTC. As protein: CASTQGGGVRERDYGYTF.

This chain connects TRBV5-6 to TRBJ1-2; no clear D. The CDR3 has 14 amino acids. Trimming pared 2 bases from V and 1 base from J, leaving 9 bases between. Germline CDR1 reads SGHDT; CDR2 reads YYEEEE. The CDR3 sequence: CASSLELGNYGYTF. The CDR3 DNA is TGTGCCAGCAGCTTAGAATTGGGTAACTATGGCTACACCTTC.

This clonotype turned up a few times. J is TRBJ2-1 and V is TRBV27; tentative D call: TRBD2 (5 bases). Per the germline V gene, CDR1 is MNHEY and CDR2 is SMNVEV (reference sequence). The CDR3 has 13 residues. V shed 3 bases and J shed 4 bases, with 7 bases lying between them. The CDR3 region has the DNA TGTGCCAGCAGTTTCGTAGCGTACAATGAGCAGTTCTTC. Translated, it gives CASSFVAYNEQFF.

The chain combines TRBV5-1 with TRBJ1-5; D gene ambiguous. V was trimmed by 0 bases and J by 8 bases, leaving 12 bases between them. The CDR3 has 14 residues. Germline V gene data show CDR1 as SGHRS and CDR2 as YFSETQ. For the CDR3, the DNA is TGCGCCAGCAGCTTGGACGGCTTGATCGAGCCCCAGCATTTT. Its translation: CASSLDGLIEPQHF.

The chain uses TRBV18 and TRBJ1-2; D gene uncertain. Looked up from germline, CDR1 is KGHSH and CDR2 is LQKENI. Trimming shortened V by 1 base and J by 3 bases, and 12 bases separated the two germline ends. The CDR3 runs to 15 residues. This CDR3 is CASSPRRRVDYGYTF. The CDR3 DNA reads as TGTGCCAGCTCACCACGTCGGCGGGTTGACTATGGCTACACCTTC.

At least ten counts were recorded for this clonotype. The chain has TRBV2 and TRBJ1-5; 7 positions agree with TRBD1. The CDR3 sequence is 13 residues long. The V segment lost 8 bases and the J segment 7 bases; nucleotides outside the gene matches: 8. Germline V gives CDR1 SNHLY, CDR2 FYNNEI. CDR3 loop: CASRGQEEQPQHF. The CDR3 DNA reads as TGTGCCAGCCGCGGACAGGAGGAGCAGCCCCAGCATTTT.

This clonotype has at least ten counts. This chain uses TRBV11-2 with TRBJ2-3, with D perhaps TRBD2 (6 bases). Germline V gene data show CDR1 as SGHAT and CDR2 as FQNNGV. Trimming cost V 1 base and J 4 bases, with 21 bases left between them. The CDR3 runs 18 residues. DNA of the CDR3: TGTGCCAGCAGCTTAGTTGCGGGGTTGGGAGTAACTCCAGATACGCAGTATTTT. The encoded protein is CASSLVAGLGVTPDTQYF. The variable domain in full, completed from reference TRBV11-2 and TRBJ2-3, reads EAGVAQSPRYKIIEKRQSVAFWCNPISGHATLYWYQQILGQGPKLLIQFQNNGVVDDSQLPKDRFSAERLKGVDSTLKIQPAKLEDSAVYLCASSLVAGLGVTPDTQYFGPGTRLTVL.

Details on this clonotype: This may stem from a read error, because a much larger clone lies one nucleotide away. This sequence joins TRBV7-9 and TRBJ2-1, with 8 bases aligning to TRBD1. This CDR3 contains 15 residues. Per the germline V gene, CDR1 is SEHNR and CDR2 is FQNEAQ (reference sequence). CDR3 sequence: CASSFDRGAYNEQLF. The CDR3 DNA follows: TGTGCCAGCAGCTTCGACAGGGGCGCCTACAATGAGCAGCTCTTC.

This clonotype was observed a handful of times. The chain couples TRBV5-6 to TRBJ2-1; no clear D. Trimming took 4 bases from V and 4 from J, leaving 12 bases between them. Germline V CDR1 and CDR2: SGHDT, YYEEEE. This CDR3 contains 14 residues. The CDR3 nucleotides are TGTGCCAGCAGCGCGGCCAGCAGGTACAATGAGCAGTTCTTC. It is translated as CASSAASRYNEQFF.

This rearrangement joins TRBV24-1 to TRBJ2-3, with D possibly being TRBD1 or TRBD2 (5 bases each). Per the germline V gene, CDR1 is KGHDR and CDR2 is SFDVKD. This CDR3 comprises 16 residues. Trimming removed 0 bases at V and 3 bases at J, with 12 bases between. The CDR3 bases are TGTGCCACCAGTGATTTGTCCGGGACGGGGACAGATACGCAGTATTTT. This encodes CATSDLSGTGTDTQYF.

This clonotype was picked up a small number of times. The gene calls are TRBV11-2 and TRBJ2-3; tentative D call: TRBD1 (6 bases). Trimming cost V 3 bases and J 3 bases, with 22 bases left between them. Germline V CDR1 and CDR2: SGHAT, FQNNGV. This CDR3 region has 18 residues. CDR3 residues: CASSFPRSGVSRTDTQYF. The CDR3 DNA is TGTGCCAGCAGCTTCCCCCGGTCAGGGGTTAGTAGGACAGATACGCAGTATTTT.

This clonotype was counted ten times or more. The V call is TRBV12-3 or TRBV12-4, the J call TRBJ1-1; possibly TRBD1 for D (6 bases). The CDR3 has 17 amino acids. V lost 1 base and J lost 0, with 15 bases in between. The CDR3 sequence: CASSLVWQGILNTEAFF. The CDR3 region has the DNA TGTGCCAGCAGTTTAGTTTGGCAGGGGATATTGAACACTGAAGCTTTCTTT.

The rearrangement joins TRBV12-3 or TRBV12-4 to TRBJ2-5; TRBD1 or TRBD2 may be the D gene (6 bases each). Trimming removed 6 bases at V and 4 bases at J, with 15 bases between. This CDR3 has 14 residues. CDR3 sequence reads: CASSPAGGGETQYF. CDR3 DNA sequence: TGTGCCAGCAGCCCAGCTGGAGGGGGAGAGACCCAGTACTTC.

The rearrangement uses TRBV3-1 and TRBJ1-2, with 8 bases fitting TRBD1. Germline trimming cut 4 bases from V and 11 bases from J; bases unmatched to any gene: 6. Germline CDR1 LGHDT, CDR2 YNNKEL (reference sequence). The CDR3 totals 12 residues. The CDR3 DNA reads TGTGCCAGCAGCCGAAGGGGACAGGATTACACCTTC. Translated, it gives CASSRRGQDYTF.

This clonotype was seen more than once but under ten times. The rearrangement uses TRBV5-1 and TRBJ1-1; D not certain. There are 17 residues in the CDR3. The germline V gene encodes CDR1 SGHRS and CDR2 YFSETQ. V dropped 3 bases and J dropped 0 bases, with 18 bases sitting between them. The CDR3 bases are TGCGCCAGCAGCTCTGGGATCGGTCGACTAATGAACACTGAAGCTTTCTTT. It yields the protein CASSSGIGRLMNTEAFF.